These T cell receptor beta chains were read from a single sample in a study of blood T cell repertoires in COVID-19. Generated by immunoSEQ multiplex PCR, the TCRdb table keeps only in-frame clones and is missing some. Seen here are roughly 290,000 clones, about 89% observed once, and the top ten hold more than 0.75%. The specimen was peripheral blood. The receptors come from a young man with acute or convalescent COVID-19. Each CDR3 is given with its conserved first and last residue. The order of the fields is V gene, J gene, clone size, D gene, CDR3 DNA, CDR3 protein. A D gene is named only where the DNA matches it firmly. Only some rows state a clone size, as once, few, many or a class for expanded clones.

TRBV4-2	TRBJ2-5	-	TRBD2	TGTGCCAGCAGCCAGTTTAGCGGGGAGACCCAGTACTTC	CASSQFSGETQYF
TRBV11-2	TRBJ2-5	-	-	TGTGCCAGCAGCCTGTCGGGGTCGGAGACCCAGTACTTC	CASSLSGSETQYF
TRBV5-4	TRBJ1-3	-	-	TGTGCCAGCAGCGGCGGGACGGCTGGCCTTGGAAACACCATATATTTT	CASSGGTAGLGNTIYF
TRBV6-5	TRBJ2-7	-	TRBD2	TGTGCCATAACGGGGGGGGATCCCTACGAGCAGTACTTC	CAITGGDPYEQYF
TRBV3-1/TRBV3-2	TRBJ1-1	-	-	TGTGCCAGCAGCCAATTCATGAACACTGAAGCTTTCTTT	CASSQFMNTEAFF
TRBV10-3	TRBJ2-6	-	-	TGTGCCATCAGTCCGGACTTCTCTGGGGCCAACGTCCTGACTTTC	CAISPDFSGANVLTF
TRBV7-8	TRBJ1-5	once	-	TGTGCCAGCAGCTCAGGGATGGGGAATCAGCCCCAGCATTTT	CASSSGMGNQPQHF
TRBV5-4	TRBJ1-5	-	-	TGTGCCAGCAGCTTGTCGTGTTTCAGAAATCAGCCCCAGCATTTT	CASSLSCFRNQPQHF
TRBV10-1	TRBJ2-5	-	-	TGCGCCAGCAGTTTGGGGACTGGAGGCCAAGAGACCCAGTACTTC	CASSLGTGGQETQYF
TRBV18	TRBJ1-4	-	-	TGTGCCAGCTCACCACGTATTGACAGCTCAAAGAGGAAACTGTTTTTT	CASSPRIDSSKRKLFF
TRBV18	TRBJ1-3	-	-	TGTGCCAGCTCACCACAGAAATCGAGCTCTGGAAACACCATATATTTT	CASSPQKSSSGNTIYF
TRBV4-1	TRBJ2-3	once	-	TGCGCCAGCAGTCGGGCAGATACGCAGTATTTT	CASSRADTQYF
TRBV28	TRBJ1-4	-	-	TGTGCCAGCAGTGAACAGGTTTTTAATGAAAAACTGTTTTTT	CASSEQVFNEKLFF
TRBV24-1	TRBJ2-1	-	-	TGTGCCACCAGTGATTTTAGGGGTGCGCGGGGCTACAATGAGCAGTTCTTC	CATSDFRGARGYNEQFF
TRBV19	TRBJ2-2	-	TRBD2	TGTGCCAGTAGTATCCCGGGAGGGGCCACCGGGGAGCTGTTTTTT	CASSIPGGATGELFF
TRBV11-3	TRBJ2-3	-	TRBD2	TGTGCCAGCAGCTTAGGGTCTGGCGGGGGGGCCACAGATACGCAGTATTTT	CASSLGSGGGATDTQYF
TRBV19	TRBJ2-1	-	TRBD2	TGTGCCAGTAGTGCGACCGGGACTAGCGGCGCCCAGCCAGGGGGCAATGAGCAGTTCTTC	CASSATGTSGAQPGGNEQFF
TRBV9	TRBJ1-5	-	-	TGTGCCAGCAGCGTAGGGGGCATCAATCAGCCCCAGCATTTT	CASSVGGINQPQHF
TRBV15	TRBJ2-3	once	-	TGTGCCACTTCTAGCATCCGCACAGATACGCAGTATTTT	CATSSIRTDTQYF
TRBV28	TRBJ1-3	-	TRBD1	TGTGCCAGTCAGGGACAGTCGCCTAGCTCTGGAAACACCATATATTTT	CASQGQSPSSGNTIYF
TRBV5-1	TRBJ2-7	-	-	TGCGCCAGCAGCTTGAGTGCAGGACAGCGAAACTACGAGCAGTACTTC	CASSLSAGQRNYEQYF
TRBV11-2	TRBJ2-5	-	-	TGTGCCAGCAGCGCGCTGCGGGGGCCAAAAGAGACCCAGTACTTC	CASSALRGPKETQYF
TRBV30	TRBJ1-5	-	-	TGTGCCTGGAGTGTACGGGATAATCAGCCCCAGCATTTT	CAWSVRDNQPQHF
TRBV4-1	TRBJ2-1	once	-	TGCGCCAGCAGCCAAGTAGGGGGTAGGTACAATGAGCAGTTCTTC	CASSQVGGRYNEQFF
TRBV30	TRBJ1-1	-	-	TGTGCCTGGAGTGTCGGGGGGCGACCTGAAGCTTTCTTT	CAWSVGGRPEAFF
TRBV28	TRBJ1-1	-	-	TGTGCCAGCAGTTTATATAGGAACACTGAAGCTTTCTTT	CASSLYRNTEAFF
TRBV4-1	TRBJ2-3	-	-	TGCGCCAGCAGCCTTCCGAGCACAGATACGCAGTATTTT	CASSLPSTDTQYF
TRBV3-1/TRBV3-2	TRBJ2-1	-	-	TGTGCCAGCAGCCTTAACTACGGGGCCTACAATGAGCAGTTCTTC	CASSLNYGAYNEQFF
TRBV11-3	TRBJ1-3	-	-	TGTGCCAGCAGTCACGGACACCGCTCTGGAAACACCATATATTTT	CASSHGHRSGNTIYF
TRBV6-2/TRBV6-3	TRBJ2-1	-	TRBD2	TGTGCCAGCAGTTACGCTACTAGCGGGAGACCGACCTACAATGAGCAGTTCTTC	CASSYATSGRPTYNEQFF
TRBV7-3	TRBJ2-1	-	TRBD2	TGTGCCAGCAGCTCGACGGGGGGGACTACCTTACTCTTC	CASSSTGGTTLLF
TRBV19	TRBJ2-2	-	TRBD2	TGTGCCAGTACCCACCCGGGAGGACGTGGGACGGTCGGGGAGCTGTTTTTT	CASTHPGGRGTVGELFF
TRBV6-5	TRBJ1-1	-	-	TGTGCCAGCAGTTACTCGGCGGAGGGTCGGACTGAAGCTTTCTTT	CASSYSAEGRTEAFF
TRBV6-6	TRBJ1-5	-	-	TGTGCCAGCAGGGGAGACCGGGTAAGAGGGCAGCCCCAGCATTTT	CASRGDRVRGQPQHF
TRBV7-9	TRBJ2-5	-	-	TGTGCCAGCAGCCCTCCACGTGGGAAGGGGGAGACCCAGTACTTC	CASSPPRGKGETQYF
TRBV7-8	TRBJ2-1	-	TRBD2	TGTGCCAGCAATCAGGGCCGGGGGGATGAGCAGTTCTTC	CASNQGRGDEQFF
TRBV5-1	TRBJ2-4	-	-	TGCGCCAGCAGCTTGGACCCCGGAGGCAACATTCAGTACTTC	CASSLDPGGNIQYF
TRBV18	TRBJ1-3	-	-	TGTGCCAGCTCACCGTCCGGGAAGATCAGTGGAAACACCATATATTTT	CASSPSGKISGNTIYF
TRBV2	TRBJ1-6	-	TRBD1	TGTGCCAGCAGTGATCCTGGGACAGGTTATAATTCACCCCTCCACTTT	CASSDPGTGYNSPLHF
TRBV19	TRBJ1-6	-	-	TGTGCCAGTAGCGACCGCAGGGGCCACTCACCCCTCCACTTT	CASSDRRGHSPLHF
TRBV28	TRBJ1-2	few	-	TGTGCCAGCAGTTTGGTTACAGGCGGCTATGGCTACACCTTC	CASSLVTGGYGYTF
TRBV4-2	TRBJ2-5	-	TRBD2	TGTGCCAGCAGCCAAAGGGGACTAGTAAATCAAGAGACCCAGTACTTC	CASSQRGLVNQETQYF
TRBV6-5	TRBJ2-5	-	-	TGTGCCAGCAGTTACAGTAGGGGGTCAGAGACCCAGTACTTC	CASSYSRGSETQYF
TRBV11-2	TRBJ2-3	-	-	TGTGCCAGCAGCCAAATGGCCTCGCTCACAGATACGCAGTATTTT	CASSQMASLTDTQYF